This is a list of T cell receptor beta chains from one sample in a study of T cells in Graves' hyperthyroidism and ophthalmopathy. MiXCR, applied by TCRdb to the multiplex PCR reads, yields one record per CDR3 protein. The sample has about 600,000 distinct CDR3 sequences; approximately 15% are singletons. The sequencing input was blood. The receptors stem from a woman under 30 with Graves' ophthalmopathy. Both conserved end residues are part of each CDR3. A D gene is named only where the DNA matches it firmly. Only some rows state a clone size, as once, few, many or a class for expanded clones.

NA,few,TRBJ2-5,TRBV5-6,CASSLQGLRETQYF,TGTGCCAGCAGCCTACAGGGACTACGAGAGACCCAGTACTTC
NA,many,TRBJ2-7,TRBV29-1,CSVDGRGPYEQYF,TGCAGCGTTGACGGGCGGGGCCCCTACGAGCAGTACTTC
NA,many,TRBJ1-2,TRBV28,CASSPSDTYNYGYTF,TGTGCCAGCAGCCCATCCGACACTTATAACTATGGCTACACCTTC
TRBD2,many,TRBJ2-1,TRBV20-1,CSARDGGGYNEQFF,TGCAGTGCTAGAGATGGGGGGGGATACAATGAGCAGTTCTTC
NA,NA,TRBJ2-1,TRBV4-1,CASSQDPVLRGNEQFF,TGCGCCAGCAGCCAAGATCCGGTCCTCAGGGGCAATGAGCAGTTCTTC
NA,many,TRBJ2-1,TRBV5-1,CASSSPGPINEQFF,TGCGCCAGCAGCTCACCGGGACCAATAAATGAGCAGTTCTTC
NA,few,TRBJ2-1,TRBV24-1,CATSMEESQFF,TGTGCCACCAGTATGGAGGAAAGCCAGTTCTTC
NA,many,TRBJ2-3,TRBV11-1,CASSLGAGDTQYF,TGTGCCAGCAGCTTAGGCGCGGGGGATACGCAGTATTTT
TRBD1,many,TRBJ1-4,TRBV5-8,CASSLAGQAGREKLFF,TGTGCCAGCAGCTTGGCTGGACAGGCCGGGCGGGAAAAACTGTTTTTT
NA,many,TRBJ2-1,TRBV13,CASSLRNYPPHNEQFF,TGTGCCAGCAGCTTGCGGAATTACCCGCCACACAATGAGCAGTTCTTC
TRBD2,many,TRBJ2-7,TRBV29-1,CSVVSRTSGSYEQYF,TGCAGCGTCGTAAGTCGGACTAGCGGGAGCTACGAGCAGTACTTC
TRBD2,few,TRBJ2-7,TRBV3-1,CASSQDTFLGGDGGGEQYF,TGTGCCAGCAGCCAAGATACGTTCTTGGGGGGGGACGGCGGAGGGGAGCAGTACTTC
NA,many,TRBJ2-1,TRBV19,CASSSPGSKANEQFF,TGTGCCAGTAGTTCCCCCGGATCAAAGGCCAATGAGCAGTTCTTC
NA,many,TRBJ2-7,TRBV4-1,CASSQDERVSYEQYF,TGCGCCAGCAGCCAAGATGAGCGGGTCTCCTACGAGCAGTACTTC
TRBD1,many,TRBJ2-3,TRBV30,CAWRTGRGTDTQYF,TGTGCCTGGAGGACAGGGCGGGGCACAGATACGCAGTATTTT
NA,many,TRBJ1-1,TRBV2,CASSEGGGREAFF,TGTGCCAGCAGTGAAGGGGGAGGTCGAGAAGCTTTCTTT
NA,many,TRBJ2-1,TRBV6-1,CATLRPGLNNEQFF,TGTGCCACCCTTAGACCGGGTTTGAACAATGAGCAGTTCTTC
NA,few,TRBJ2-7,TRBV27,CASSSGDAYEQYF,TGTGCCAGCAGTTCCGGAGACGCCTACGAGCAGTACTTC
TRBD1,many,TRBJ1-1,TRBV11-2,CASSFQDRGNEAFF,TGTGCCAGCAGCTTTCAAGACAGGGGTAATGAAGCTTTCTTT
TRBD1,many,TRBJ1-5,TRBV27,CASSYGRQGNNQPQHF,TGTGCCAGCAGTTACGGCCGACAGGGCAACAATCAGCCCCAGCATTTT
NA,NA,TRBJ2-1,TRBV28,CASSSAGGSGYNEQFF,TGTGCCAGCAGTTCCGCCGGAGGCTCGGGATACAATGAGCAGTTCTTC
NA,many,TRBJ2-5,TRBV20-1,CSASAASGAQETQYF,TGCAGTGCCTCAGCCGCCTCAGGGGCCCAAGAGACCCAGTACTTC
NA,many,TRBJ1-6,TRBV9,CASSVRDHGNSPLHF,TGTGCCAGCAGCGTACGGGACCACGGTAATTCACCCCTCCACTTT
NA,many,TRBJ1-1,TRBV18,CASSAEFGNTEAFF,TGTGCCAGCTCAGCAGAGTTTGGCAACACTGAAGCTTTCTTT
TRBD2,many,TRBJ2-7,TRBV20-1,CSARDLLAGTYEQYF,TGCAGTGCTAGAGATCTACTAGCGGGAACCTACGAGCAGTACTTC
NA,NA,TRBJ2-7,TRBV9,CASTPEGGPVRGDYEQYF,TGTGCCAGCACCCCGGAGGGCGGACCCGTTAGGGGGGACTACGAGCAGTACTTC
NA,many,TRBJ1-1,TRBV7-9,CASSSPGAQGTEAFF,TGTGCCAGCAGCTCCCCGGGGGCGCAGGGCACTGAAGCTTTCTTT
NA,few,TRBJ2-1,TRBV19,CASSARANEQFF,TGTGCCAGTAGTGCCAGGGCCAATGAGCAGTTCTTC
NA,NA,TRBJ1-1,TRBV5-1,CASSLGVAVNTGAFF,TGCGCCAGCAGCTTGGGAGTGGCGGTGAACACTGGAGCTTTCTTT
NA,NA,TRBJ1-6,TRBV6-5,CASSYSNLGGSPLHF,TGTGCCAGCAGTTACTCGAACCTCGGGGGATCACCCCTCCACTTT
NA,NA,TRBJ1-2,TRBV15,CATSSRYGYTF,TGTGCCACCAGCTCCCGCTATGGCTACACCTTC
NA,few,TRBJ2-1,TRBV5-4,CASSVDSTDYNEQFF,TGTGCCAGCAGCGTGGACTCAACCGACTACAATGAGCAGTTCTTC